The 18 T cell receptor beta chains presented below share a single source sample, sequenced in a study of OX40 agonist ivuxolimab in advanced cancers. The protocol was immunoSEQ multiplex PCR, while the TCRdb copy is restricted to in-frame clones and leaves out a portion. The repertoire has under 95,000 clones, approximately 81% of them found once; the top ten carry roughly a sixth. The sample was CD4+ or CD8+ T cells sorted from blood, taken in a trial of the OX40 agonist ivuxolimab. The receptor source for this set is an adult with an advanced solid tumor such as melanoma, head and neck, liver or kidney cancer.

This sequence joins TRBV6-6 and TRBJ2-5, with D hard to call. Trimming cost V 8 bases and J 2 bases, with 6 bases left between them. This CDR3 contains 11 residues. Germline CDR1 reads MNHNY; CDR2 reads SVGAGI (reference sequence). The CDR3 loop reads CASALQETQYF. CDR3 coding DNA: TGTGCCAGCGCCTTACAAGAGACCCAGTACTTC.

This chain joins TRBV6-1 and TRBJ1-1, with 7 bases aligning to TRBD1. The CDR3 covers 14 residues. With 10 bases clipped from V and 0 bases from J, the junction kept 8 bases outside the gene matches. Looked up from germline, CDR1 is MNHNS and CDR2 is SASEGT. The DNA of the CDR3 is TGTGCCACCGAGTTCGGGACAGTGAACACTGAAGCTTTCTTT. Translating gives CATEFGTVNTEAFF.

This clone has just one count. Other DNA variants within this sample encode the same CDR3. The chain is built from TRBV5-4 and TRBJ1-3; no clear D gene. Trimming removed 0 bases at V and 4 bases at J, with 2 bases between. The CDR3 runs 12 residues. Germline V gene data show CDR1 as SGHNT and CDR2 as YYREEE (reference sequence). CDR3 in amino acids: CASSLAGNTIYF. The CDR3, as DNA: TGTGCCAGCAGCTTGGCGGGAAACACCATATATTTT.

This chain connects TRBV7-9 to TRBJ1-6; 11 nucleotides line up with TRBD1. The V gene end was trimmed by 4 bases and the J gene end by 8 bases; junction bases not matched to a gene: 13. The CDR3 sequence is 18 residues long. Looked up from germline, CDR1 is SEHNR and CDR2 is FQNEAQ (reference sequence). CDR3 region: CASSSGQGANPGDSPLHF. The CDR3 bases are TGTGCCAGCAGCTCCGGACAGGGGGCGAACCCGGGAGATTCACCCCTCCACTTT. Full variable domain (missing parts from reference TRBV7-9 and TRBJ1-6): DTGVSQNPRHKITKRGQNVTFRCDPISEHNRLYWYRQTLGQGPEFLTYFQNEAQLEKSRLLSDRFSAERPKGSFSTLEIQRTEQGDSAMYLCASSSGQGANPGDSPLHFGNGTRLTVT.

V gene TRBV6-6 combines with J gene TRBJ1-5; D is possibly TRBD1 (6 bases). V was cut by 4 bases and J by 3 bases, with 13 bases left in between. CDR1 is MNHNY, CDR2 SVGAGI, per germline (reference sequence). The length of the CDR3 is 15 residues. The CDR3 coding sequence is TGTGCCAGCAGTTCGGCACAGGGTTTCAATCAGCCCCAGCATTTT. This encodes CASSSAQGFNQPQHF.

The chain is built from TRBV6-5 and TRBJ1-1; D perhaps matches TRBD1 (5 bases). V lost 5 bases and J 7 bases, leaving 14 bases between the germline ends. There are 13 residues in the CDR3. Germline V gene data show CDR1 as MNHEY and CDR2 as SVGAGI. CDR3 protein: CASSTPGAHEAFF. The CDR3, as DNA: TGTGCCAGCAGTACACCCGGGGCTCATGAAGCTTTCTTT.

The CDR3 sequence: CASTSREGSYEQYF. CDR3 bases: TGTGCCAGCACGTCGCGGGAGGGATCCTACGAGCAGTACTTC. The genes are TRBV6-5 and TRBJ2-7, with 9 bases aligning to TRBD2. The CDR3 is 14 amino acids. V dropped 7 bases and J dropped 1; count of bases not matched to a gene: 5. Germline V gives CDR1 MNHEY, CDR2 SVGAGI.

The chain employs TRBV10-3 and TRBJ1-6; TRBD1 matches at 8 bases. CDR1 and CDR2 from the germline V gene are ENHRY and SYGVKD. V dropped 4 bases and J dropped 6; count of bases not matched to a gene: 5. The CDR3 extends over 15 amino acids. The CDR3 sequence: CAISVTGEANSPLHF. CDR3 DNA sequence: TGTGCCATCAGTGTGACAGGGGAGGCTAATTCACCCCTCCACTTT.

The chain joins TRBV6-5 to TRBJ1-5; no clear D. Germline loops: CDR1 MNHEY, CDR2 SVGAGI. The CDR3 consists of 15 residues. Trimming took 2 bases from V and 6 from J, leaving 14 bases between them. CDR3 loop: CASSYARNTIQPQHF. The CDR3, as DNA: TGTGCCAGCAGTTACGCCCGGAATACAATTCAGCCCCAGCATTTT.

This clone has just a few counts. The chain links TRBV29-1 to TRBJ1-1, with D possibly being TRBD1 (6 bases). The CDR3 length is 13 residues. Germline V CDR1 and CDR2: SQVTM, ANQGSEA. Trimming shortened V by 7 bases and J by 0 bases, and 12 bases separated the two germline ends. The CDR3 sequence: CSATQGLNTEAFF. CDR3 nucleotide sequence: TGCAGCGCTACGCAGGGGTTGAACACTGAAGCTTTCTTT.

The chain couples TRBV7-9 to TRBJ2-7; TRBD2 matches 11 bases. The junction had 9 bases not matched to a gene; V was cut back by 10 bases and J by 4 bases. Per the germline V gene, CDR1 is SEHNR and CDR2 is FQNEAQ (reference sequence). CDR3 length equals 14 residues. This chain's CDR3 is CATSGTSGSYEQYF. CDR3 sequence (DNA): TGTGCCACCTCCGGGACTAGCGGCAGTTACGAGCAGTACTTC.

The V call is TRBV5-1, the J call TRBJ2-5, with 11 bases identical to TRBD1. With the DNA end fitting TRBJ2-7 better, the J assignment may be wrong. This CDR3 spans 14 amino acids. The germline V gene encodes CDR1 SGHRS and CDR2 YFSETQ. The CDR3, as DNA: TGCGCCAGCAGCCCGCGGGACAGGGGGTACGAGCAGTACTTC. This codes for CASSPRDRGYEQYF.

The CDR3 DNA sequence: TGCGCCAGCAGCCCCGGAGGGGGGCTGGTCAGAGCTTTCTTT. Its protein is CASSPGGGLVRAFF. The chain is built from TRBV5-1 and TRBJ1-1, with D perhaps TRBD1 (6 bases). In germline, CDR1 is SGHRS, CDR2 YFSETQ. The CDR3 totals 14 residues. Trimming shortened V by 4 bases and J by 10 bases, and 20 bases separated the two germline ends. Drawing the rest from reference TRBV5-1 and TRBJ1-1, the complete variable domain is KAGVTQTPRYLIKTRGQQVTLSCSPISGHRSVSWYQQTPGQGLQFLFEYFSETQRNKGNFPGRFSGRQFSNSRSEMNVSTLELGDSALYLCASSPGGGLVRAFFGQGTRLTVV.

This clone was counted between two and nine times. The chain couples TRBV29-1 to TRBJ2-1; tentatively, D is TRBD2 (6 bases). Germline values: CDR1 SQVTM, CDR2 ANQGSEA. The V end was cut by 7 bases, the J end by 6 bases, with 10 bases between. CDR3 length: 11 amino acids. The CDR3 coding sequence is TGCAGCGCCGGGACTCTCAATGAGCAGTTCTTC. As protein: CSAGTLNEQFF.

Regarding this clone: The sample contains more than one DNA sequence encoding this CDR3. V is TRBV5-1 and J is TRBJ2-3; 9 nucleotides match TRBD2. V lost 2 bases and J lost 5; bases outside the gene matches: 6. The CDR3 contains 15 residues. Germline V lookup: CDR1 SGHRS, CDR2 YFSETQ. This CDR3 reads CASSLKREVGDTQYF. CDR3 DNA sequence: TGCGCCAGCAGCTTAAAGCGGGAGGTTGGAGATACGCAGTATTTT.

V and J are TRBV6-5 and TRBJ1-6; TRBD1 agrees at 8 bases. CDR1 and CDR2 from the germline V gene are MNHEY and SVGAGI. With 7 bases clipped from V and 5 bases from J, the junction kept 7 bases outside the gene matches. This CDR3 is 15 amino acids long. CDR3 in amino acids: CASTPGQGHNSPLHF. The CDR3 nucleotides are TGTGCCAGCACTCCCGGACAGGGACATAATTCACCCCTCCACTTT.

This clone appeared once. Here the CDR3 DNA reads TGTGCCAGCAGTCGATCGCACGATGAGCAGTTCTTC. It is translated as CASSRSHDEQFF. The chain carries TRBV6-5 and TRBJ2-1; D remains unclear. CDR3 length: 12 residues. Germline-derived CDR1 and CDR2 are MNHEY and SVGAGI. The V end was cut by 5 bases, the J end by 8 bases, with 10 bases between.

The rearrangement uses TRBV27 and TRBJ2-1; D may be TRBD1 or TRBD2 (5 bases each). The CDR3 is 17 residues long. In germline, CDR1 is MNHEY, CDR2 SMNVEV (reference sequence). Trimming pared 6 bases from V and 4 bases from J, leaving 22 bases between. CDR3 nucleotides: TGTGCCAGCAGACTCTTAAAGCGGATCGGGGCGTACAATGAGCAGTTCTTC. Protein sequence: CASRLLKRIGAYNEQFF.